This TCR beta chain was recovered during a study of cytomegalovirus exposure and HLA in healthy donors. The V gene lost 7 bases and the J gene lost 2 bases, with 11 bases spanning the gap. CDR3 length: 13 amino acids. Germline loops: CDR1 LNHDA, CDR2 SQIVND (reference sequence). Researchers ran the PCR with 60 Vbeta and 13 Jbeta primers. The assay was immunoSEQ multiplex PCR, and TCRdb's table has in-frame clones only and misses some. The profile shows 180,000 or so clones, 80% of them singletons. The clonotype originates from a woman aged 25 to 45 in good health and CMV-seronegative. The chain joins TRBV19 to TRBJ1-1; D perhaps matches TRBD1 (5 bases). The specimen sequenced was PBMCs. The CDR3 DNA reads as TGTGCCAGTATCGGACGGACAAACACTGAAGCTTTCTTT. Protein: CASIGRTNTEAFF.